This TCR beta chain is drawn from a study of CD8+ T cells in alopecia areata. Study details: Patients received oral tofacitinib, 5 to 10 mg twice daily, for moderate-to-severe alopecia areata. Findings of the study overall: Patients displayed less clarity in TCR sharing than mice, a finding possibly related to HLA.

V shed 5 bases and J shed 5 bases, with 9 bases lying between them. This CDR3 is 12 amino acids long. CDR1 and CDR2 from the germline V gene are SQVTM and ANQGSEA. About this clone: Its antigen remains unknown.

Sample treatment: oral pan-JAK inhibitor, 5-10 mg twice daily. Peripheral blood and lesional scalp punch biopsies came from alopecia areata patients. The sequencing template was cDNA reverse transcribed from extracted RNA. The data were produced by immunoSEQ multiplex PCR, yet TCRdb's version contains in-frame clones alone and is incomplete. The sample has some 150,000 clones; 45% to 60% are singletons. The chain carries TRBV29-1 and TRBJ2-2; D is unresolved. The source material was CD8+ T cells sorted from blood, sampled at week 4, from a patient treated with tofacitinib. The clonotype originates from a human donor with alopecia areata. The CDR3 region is CSVTMGTGELFF. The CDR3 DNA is TGCAGCGTTACCATGGGGACCGGGGAGCTGTTTTTT.